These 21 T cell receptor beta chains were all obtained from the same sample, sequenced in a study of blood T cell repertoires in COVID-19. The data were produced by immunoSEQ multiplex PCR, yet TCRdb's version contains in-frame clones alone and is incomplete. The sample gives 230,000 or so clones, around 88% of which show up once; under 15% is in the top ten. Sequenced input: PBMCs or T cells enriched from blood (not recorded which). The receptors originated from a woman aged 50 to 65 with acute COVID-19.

The CDR3 loop is CASSLTGLSTDTQYF. The CDR3 DNA is TGTGCCAGCAGCTTAACGGGACTCTCAACAGATACGCAGTATTTT. This chain joins TRBV7-3 and TRBJ2-3, with a tentative D call TRBD2 (6 bases). Germline loops: CDR1 SGHTA, CDR2 FQGTGA. The V end was cut by 0 bases, the J end by 3 bases, with 10 bases between. CDR3 length: 15 residues.

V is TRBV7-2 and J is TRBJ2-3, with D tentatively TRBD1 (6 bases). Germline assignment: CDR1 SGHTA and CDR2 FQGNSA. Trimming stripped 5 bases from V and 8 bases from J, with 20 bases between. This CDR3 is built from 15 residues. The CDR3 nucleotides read TGTGCCAGCAGCCCTCAGGGAACAGGGATAGTTACGCAGTATTTT. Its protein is CASSPQGTGIVTQYF. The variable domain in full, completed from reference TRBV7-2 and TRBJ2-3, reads GAGVSQSPSNKVTEKGKDVELRCDPISGHTALYWYRQSLGQGLEFLIYFQGNSAPDKSGLPSDRFSAERTGGSVSTLTIQRTQQEDSAVYLCASSPQGTGIVTQYFGPGTRLTVL.

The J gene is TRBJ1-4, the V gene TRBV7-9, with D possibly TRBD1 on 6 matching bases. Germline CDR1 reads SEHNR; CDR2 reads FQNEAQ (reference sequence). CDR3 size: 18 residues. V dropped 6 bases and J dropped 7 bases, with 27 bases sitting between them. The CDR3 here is CASSSRTDMQQDGEKLFF. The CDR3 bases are TGTGCCAGCAGTTCCAGGACAGATATGCAGCAGGACGGTGAAAAACTGTTTTTT. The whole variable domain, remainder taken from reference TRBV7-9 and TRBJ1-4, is DTGVSQNPRHKITKRGQNVTFRCDPISEHNRLYWYRQTLGQGPEFLTYFQNEAQLEKSRLLSDRFSAERPKGSFSTLEIQRTEQGDSAMYLCASSSRTDMQQDGEKLFFGSGTQLSVL.

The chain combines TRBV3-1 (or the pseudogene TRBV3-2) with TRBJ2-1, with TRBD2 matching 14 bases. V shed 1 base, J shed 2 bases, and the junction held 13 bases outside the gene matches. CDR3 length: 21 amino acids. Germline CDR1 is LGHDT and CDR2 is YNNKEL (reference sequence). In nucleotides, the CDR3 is TGTGCCAGCAGCCAAGGATATGGAGGGACTAGCGGGAGCGGGGCCTACAATGAGCAGTTCTTC. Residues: CASSQGYGGTSGSGAYNEQFF.

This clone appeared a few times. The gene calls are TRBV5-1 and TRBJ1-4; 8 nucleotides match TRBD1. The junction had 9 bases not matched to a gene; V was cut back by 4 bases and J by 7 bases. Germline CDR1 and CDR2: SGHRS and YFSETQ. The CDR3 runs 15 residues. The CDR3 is CASSSPGGRGEKLFF. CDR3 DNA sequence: TGCGCCAGCAGCAGCCCAGGGGGCCGCGGTGAAAAACTGTTTTTT.

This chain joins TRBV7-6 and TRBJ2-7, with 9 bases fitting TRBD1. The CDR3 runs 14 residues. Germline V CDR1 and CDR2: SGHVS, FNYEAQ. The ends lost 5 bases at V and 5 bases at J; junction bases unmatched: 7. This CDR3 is CASSPGQGTHEQYF. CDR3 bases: TGTGCCAGCAGCCCCGGACAGGGGACCCACGAGCAGTACTTC.

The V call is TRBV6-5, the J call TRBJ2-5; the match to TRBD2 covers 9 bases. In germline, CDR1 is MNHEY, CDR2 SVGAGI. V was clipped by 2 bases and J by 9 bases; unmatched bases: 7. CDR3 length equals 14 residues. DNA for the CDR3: TGTGCCAGCAGTTACGGTGCGGGAGGGCAGGCCCAGTACTTC. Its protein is CASSYGAGGQAQYF.

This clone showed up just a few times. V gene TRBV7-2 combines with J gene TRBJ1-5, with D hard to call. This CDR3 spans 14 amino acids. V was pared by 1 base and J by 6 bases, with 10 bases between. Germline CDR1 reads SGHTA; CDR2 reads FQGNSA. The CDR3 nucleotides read TGTGCCAGCAGCTTAGTGGTGGTCGGTCAGCCCCAGCATTTT. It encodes CASSLVVVGQPQHF.

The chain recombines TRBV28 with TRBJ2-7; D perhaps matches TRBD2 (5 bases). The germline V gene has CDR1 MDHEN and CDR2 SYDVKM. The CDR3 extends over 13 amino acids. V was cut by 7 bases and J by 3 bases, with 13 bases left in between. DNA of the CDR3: TGTGCCAGCACCGGAGCGGAACACTACGAGCAGTACTTC. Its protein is CASTGAEHYEQYF.

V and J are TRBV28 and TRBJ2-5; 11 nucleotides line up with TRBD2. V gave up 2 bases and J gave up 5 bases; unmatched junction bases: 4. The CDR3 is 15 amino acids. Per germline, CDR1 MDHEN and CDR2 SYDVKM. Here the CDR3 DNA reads TGTGCCAGCAGTTTAGGGGGGACTAGCGGCGAGACCCAGTACTTC. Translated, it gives CASSLGGTSGETQYF.

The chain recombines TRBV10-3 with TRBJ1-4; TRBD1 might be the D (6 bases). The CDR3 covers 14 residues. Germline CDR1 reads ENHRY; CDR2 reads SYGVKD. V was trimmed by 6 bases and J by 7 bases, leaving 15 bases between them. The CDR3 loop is CAIRGAGDTEKLFF. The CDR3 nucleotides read TGTGCCATCAGAGGGGCAGGGGATACTGAAAAACTGTTTTTT.

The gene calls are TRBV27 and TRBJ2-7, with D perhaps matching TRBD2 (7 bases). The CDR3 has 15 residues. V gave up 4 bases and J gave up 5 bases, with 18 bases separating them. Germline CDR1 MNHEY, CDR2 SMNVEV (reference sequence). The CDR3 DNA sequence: TGTGCCAGCAGTTCGGGACTACAGGGACTCGACGAGCAGTACTTC. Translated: CASSSGLQGLDEQYF.

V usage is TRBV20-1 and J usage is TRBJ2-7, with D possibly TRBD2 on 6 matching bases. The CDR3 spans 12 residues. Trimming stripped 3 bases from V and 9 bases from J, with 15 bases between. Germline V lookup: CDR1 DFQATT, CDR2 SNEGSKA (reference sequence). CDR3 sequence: CSASLRGTAQYF. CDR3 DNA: TGCAGTGCTAGTTTACGCGGGACGGCGCAGTACTTC.

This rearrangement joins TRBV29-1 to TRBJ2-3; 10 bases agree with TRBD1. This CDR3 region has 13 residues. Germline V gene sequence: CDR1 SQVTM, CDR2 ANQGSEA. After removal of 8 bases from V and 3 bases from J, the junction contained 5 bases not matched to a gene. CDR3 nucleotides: TGCAGCCTGACAGGGGGCATGACAGATACGCAGTATTTT. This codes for CSLTGGMTDTQYF.

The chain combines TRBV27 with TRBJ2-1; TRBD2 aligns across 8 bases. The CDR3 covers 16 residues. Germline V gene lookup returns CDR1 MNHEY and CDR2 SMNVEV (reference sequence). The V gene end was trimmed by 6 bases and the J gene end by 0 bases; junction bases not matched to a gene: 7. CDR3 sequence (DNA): TGTGCCAGCAGATACAGCGGGGGCAGCTCCTACAATGAGCAGTTCTTC. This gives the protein CASRYSGGSSYNEQFF.

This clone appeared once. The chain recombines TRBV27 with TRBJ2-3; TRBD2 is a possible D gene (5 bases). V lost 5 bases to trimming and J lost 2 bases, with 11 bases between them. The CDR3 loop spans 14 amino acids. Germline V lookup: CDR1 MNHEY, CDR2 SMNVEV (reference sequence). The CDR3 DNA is TGTGCCAGCAGTCCATCCGGGATCACAGATACGCAGTATTTT. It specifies CASSPSGITDTQYF.

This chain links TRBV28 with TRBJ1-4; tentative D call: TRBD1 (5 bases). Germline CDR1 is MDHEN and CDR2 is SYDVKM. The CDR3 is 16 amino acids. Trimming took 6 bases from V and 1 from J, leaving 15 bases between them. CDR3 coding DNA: TGTGCCAGCAGAACTGTCCTCCAGGGAACTAATGAAAAACTGTTTTTT. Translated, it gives CASRTVLQGTNEKLFF.

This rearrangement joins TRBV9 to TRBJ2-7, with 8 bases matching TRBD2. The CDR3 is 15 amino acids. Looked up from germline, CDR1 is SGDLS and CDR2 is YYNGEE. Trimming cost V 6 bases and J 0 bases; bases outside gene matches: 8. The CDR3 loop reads CASTPSGGSSYEQYF. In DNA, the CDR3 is TGTGCCAGCACCCCAAGCGGGGGTAGCTCCTACGAGCAGTACTTC.

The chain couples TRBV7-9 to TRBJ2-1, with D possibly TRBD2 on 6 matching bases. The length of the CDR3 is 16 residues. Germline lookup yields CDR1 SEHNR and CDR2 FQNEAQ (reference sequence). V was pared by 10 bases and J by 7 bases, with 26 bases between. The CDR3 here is CATGETSTAGINEQFF. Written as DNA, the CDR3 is TGTGCCACCGGTGAGACGTCCACTGCGGGGATAAATGAGCAGTTCTTC.

This CDR3 is CASSQAVQETQYF. The DNA for the CDR3 is TGCGCCAGCAGCCAGGCGGTCCAAGAGACCCAGTACTTC. This sequence joins TRBV4-1 and TRBJ2-5, with D uncertain. The CDR3 spans 13 residues. Between the trimmed V and J ends, which lost 3 bases and 1 base, there was a span of 6 bases. Germline values: CDR1 MGHRA, CDR2 YSYEKL.

This CDR3 is CASSPRQGFSGELFF. DNA for the CDR3: TGTGCCAGCAGCCCCCGACAGGGATTTTCCGGGGAGCTGTTTTTT. The V and J genes are TRBV3-1 (or the pseudogene TRBV3-2) and TRBJ2-2; TRBD1 matches at 7 bases. The length of the CDR3 is 15 residues. The germline V gene encodes CDR1 LGHDT and CDR2 YNNKEL (reference sequence). V lost 4 bases and J lost 6; bases outside the gene matches: 8.